Described below is a single TCR beta chain sequence and its context. Using immunoSEQ multiplex PCR, the repertoire was profiled, and TCRdb retains in-frame clones only, with some absent. The repertoire holds under 300,000 clones, with approximately 86% as singletons. This sample stems from a study of blood T cell repertoires in COVID-19. Study overall: Nucleic acid was either cDNA or gDNA, and it came from T cells, B-cell-depleted T cells, or PBMCs.

Per the germline V gene, CDR1 is MNHEY and CDR2 is SVGAGI. CDR3 length equals 15 residues. J lost 2 bases, V lost 4 bases, and 4 bases had no gene match. The cohort comprised adults aged roughly 18 to 100 years residing in approximately 25 US areas. The TCR comes from a woman in her thirties or forties with acute COVID-19. This chain connects TRBV6-5 to TRBJ1-5; TRBD1 matches at 8 bases. The sequencing input was PBMCs or T cells enriched from blood (not recorded which). CDR3 in amino acids: CASSSGQEGNQPQHF. The DNA of the CDR3 is TGTGCCAGCAGTTCGGGACAGGAAGGCAATCAGCCCCAGCATTTT.